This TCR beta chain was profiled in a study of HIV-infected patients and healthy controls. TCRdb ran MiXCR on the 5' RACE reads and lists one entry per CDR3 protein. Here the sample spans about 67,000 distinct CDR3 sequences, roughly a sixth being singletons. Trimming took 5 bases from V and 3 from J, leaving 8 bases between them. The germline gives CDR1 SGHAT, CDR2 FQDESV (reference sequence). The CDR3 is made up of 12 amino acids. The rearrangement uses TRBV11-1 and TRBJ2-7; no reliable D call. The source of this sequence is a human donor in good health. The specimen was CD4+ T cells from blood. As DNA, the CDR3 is TGTGCCAGCAGCCTTGGAGTCTACGAGCAGTACTTC. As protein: CASSLGVYEQYF.